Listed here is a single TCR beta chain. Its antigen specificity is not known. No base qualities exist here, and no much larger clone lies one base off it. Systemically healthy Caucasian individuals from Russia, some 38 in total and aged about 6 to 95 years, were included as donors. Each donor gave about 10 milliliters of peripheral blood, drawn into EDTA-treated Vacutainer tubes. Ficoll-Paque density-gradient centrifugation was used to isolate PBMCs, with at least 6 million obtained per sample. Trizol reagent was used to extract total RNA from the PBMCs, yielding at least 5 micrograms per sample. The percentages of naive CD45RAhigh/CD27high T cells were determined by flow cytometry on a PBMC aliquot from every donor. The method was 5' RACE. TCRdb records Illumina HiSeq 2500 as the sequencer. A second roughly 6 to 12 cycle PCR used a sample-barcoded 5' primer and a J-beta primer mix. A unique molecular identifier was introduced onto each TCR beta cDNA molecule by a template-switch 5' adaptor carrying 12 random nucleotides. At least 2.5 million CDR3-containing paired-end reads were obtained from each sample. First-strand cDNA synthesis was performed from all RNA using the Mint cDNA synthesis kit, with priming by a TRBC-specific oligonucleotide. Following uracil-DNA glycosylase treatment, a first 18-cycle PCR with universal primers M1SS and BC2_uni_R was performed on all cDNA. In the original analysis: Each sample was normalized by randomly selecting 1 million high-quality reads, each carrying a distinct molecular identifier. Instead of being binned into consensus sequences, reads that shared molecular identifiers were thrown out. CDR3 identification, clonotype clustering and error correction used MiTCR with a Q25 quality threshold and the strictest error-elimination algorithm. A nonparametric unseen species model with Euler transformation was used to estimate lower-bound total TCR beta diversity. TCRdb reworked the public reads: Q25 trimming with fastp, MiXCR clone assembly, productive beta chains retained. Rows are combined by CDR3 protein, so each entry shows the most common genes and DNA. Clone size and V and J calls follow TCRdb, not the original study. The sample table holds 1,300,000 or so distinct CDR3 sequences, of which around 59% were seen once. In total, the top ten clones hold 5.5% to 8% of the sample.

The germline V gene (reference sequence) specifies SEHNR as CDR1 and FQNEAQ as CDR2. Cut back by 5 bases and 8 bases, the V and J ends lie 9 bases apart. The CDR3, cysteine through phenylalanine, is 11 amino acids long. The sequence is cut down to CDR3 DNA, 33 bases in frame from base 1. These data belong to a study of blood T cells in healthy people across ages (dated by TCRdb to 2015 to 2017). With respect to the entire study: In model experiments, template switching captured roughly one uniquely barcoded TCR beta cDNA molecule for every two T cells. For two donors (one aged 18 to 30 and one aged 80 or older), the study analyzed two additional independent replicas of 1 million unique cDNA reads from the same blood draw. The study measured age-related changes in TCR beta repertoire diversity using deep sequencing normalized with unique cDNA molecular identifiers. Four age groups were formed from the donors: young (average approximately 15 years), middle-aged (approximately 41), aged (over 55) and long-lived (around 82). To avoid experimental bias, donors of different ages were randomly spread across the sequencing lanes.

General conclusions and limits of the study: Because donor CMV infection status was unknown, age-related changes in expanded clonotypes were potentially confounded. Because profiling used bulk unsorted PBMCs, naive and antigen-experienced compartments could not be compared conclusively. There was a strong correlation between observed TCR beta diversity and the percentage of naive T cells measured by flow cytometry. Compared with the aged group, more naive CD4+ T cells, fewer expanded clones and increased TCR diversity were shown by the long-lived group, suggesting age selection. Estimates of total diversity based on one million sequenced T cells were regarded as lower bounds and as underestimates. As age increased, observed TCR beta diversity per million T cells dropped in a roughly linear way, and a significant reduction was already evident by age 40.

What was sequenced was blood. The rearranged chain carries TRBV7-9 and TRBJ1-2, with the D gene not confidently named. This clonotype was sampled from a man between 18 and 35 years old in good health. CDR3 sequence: CASSIGLGYTF. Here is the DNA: TGTGCCAGCAGCATCGGTCTGGGCTACACCTTC.